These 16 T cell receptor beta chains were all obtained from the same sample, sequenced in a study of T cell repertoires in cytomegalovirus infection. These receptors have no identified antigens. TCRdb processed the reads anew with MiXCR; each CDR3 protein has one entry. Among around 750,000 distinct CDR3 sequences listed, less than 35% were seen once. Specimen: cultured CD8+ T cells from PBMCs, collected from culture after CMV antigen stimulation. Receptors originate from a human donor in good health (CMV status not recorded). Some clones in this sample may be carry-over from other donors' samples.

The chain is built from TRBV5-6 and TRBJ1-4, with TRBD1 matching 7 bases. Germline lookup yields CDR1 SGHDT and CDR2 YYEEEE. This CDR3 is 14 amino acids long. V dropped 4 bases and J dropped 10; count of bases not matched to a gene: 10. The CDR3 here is CASSPGVGGVKLFF. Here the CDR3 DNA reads TGTGCCAGCAGCCCGGGGGTAGGGGGCGTAAAACTGTTTTTT.

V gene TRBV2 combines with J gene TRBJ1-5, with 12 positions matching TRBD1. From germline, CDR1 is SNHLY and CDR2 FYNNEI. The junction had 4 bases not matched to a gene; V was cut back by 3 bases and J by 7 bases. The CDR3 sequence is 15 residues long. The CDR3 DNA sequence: TGTGCCAGCAGTGAGGGACAGGGGGCGGGACAGCCCCAGCATTTT. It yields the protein CASSEGQGAGQPQHF.

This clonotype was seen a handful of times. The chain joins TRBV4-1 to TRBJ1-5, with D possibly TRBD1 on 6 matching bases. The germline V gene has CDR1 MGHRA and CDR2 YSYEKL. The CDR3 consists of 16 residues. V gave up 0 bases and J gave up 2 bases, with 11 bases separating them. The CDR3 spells CASSQDLAGGNQPQHF. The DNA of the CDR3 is TGCGCCAGCAGCCAAGATCTCGCAGGGGGCAATCAGCCCCAGCATTTT.

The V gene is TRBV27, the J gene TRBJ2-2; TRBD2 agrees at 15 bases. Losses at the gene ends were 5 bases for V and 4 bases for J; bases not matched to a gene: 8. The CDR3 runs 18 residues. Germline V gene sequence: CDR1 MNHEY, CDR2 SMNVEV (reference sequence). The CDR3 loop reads CASSAGLAGGLITGELFF. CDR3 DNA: TGTGCCAGCAGTGCCGGACTAGCGGGGGGGCTGATCACCGGGGAGCTGTTTTTT.

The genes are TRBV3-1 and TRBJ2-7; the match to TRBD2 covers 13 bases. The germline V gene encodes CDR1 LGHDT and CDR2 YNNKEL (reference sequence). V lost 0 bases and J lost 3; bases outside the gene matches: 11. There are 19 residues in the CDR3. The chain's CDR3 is CASSQDFTSGGVNVYEQYF. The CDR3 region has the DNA TGTGCCAGCAGCCAAGATTTTACTAGCGGGGGGGTGAATGTCTACGAGCAGTACTTC.

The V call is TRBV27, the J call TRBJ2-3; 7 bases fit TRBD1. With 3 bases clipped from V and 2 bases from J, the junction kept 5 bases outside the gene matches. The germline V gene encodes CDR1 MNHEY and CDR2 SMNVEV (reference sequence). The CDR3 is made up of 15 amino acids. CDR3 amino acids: CASSLGTDNTDTQYF. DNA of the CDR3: TGTGCCAGCAGTTTGGGGACAGACAACACAGATACGCAGTATTTT.

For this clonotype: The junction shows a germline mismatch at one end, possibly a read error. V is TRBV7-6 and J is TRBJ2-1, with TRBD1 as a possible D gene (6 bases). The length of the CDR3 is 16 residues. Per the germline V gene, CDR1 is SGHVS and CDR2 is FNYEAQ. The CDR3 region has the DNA TGTGCCAGCAGCCTAGCCCTTACAGGGTCCTACAATGAGCAGTTCTTC. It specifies CASSLALTGSYNEQFF.

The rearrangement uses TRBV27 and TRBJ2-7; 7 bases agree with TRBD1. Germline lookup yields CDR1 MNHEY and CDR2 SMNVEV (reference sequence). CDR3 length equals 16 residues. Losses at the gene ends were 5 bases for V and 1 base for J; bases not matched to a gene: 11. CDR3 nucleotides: TGTGCCAGCAGTCTAGTCTACAGGGGCGATTCCTACGAGCAGTACTTC. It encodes CASSLVYRGDSYEQYF.

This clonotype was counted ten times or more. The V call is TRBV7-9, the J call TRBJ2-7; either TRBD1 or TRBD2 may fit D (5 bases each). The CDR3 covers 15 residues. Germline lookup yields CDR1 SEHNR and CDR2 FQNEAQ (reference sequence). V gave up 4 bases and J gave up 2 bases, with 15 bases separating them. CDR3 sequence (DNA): TGTGCCAGCAGCTACTACCGGGACGGAGCCTACGAGCAGTACTTC. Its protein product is CASSYYRDGAYEQYF.

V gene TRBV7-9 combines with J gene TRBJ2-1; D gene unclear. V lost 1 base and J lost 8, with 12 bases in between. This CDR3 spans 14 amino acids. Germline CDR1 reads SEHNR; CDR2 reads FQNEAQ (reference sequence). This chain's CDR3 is CASSLDAPGDEQFF. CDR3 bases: TGTGCCAGCAGCTTAGACGCTCCTGGGGATGAGCAGTTCTTC.

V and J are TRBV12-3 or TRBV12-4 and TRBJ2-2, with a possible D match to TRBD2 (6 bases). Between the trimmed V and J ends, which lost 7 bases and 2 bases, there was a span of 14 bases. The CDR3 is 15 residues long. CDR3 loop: CASNPRGFNTGELFF. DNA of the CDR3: TGTGCCAGCAATCCCCGGGGGTTCAACACCGGGGAGCTGTTTTTT.

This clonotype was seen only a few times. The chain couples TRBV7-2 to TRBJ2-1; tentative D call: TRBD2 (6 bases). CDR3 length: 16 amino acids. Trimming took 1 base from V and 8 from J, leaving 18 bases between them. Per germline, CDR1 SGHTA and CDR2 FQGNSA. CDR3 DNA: TGTGCCAGCAGCTTAGGAGGGAGGTCCACCTTGGATGAGCAGTTCTTC. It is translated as CASSLGGRSTLDEQFF. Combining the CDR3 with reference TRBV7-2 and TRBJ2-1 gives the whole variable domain GAGVSQSPSNKVTEKGKDVELRCDPISGHTALYWYRQSLGQGLEFLIYFQGNSAPDKSGLPSDRFSAERTGGSVSTLTIQRTQQEDSAVYLCASSLGGRSTLDEQFFGPGTRLTVL.

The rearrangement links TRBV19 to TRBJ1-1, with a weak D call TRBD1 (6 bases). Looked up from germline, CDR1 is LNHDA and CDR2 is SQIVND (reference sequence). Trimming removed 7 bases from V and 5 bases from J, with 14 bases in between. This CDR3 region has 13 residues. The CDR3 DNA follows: TGTGCCAGTACCCAGGGGAGTTGGACTGAAGCTTTCTTT. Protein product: CASTQGSWTEAFF. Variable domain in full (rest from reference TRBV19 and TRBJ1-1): DGGITQSPKYLFRKEGQNVTLSCEQNLNHDAMYWYRQDPGQGLRLIYYSQIVNDFQKGDIAEGYSVSREKKESFPLTVTSAQKNPTAFYLCASTQGSWTEAFFGQGTRLTVV.

The CDR3 nucleotides read TGTGCCAGTGCCGGGTCCCTCAGGGAGGCCAACGTCCTGACTTTC. Translation: CASAGSLREANVLTF. This chain links TRBV19 with TRBJ2-6; perhaps TRBD1 as D (5 bases). The CDR3 spans 15 residues. Germline CDR1 LNHDA, CDR2 SQIVND (reference sequence). Trimming stripped 8 bases from V and 6 bases from J, with 17 bases between.

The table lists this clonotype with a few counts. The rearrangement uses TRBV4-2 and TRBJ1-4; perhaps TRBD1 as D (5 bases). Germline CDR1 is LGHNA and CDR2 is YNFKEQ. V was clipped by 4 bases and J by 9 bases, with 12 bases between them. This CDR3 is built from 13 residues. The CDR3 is CASSPTGGKKLFF. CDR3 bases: TGTGCCAGCAGCCCCACGGGGGGGAAAAAACTGTTTTTT.

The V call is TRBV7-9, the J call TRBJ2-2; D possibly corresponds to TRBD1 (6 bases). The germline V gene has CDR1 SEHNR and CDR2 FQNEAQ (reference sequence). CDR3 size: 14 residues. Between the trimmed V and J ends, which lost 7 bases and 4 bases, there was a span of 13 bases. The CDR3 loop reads CASTETGSTGELFF. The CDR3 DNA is TGTGCCAGCACCGAGACAGGTAGCACCGGGGAGCTGTTTTTT.